This T cell receptor (beta chain) originates from a study of CD8 T cell repertoires and HIV-1 epitope variants. The method was immunoSEQ multiplex PCR; TCRdb's version includes in-frame clones alone and lacks a portion of them. The table records under 7,000 clones, around two thirds of them present only once. This clone was seen just once. Its cognate antigen is unknown. There are 17 residues in the CDR3. Germline assignment: CDR1 SGDLS and CDR2 YYNGEE. Trimming removed 5 bases from V and 4 bases from J; junction bases left unmatched: 14. The clonotype comes from a male donor with HIV. The chain is built from TRBV9 and TRBJ1-1; the match to TRBD1 covers 10 bases. Sequenced input: cultured CD8+ T cells derived from PBMCs. The CDR3 region is CASSSPGTGVISTEAFF. The CDR3 DNA is TGTGCCAGCAGTTCCCCCGGGACAGGGGTGATTTCCACTGAAGCTTTCTTT. The variable domain in full, completed from reference TRBV9 and TRBJ1-1, reads DSGVTQTPKHLITATGQRVTLRCSPRSGDLSVYWYQQSLDQGLQFLIQYYNGEERAKGNILERFSAQQFPDLHSELNLSSLELGDSALYFCASSSPGTGVISTEAFFGQGTRLTVV.